This entry describes one T cell receptor (beta chain). This receptor's antigen is unknown. No clone much larger than this one lies a single base away; base qualities are absent. The CDR3 runs 16 amino acids, cysteine and phenylalanine included. Only the CDR3 portion is preserved as DNA: 48 bases, with reading frame beginning at the first base. Germline trimming amounts to 1 base on V and 5 bases on J, with 9 as the count of junction bases outside the gene matches. CDR1 MGHRA and CDR2 YSYEKL are derived from the germline V gene. Collaborating institutions collected whole blood in K2EDTA tubes following their own protocols. For TCRbeta analysis, collaborators shipped samples as frozen whole blood, isolated PBMCs, or DNA extracted from either of those sample types. The data stem from a study of blood T cell repertoires in COVID-19 (TCRdb year 2020). About the investigation overall: Samples from collaborators originated in the United States, Italy and Spain and spanned both the acute and convalescent phases of COVID-19. The prospective study material was composed of cDNA or gDNA derived from T cells, B-cell-depleted T cells, or PBMCs. The dataset comprised deeply sampled blood TCRbeta repertoires from subjects exposed to, actively infected with, or recovered from COVID-19. A freely available public database, intended as a resource for researchers studying the immune response to SARS-CoV-2, is where the repertoires were released. Samples were obtained from the ongoing ImmuneRACE study (first 160 participants) and from over 1,000 subjects provided by 6 global collaborators. A de-identified subject ID, COVID-19 status, age in years and sex were almost always included in the sample metadata. HLA class I and class II types, where available, came from metadata supplied by the sample provider rather than from assay-based typing. The investigation overall reported the following: Clinical and demographic metadata were provided uncurated, with the amount varying by source and participant.

The immunoSEQ Assay, a bias-controlled multiplex PCR, was used to amplify TCRbeta CDR3 regions from genomic DNA. The original methods were these. Nucleated cell counts per sample were estimated from amplification of reference gene primers within the assay. To quantify the absolute abundance of each unique TCRbeta CDR3 rearrangement, sequence reads were collapsed and filtered. For each sample, productive Simpson clonality was calculated by taking the square root of Simpson's diversity index across productive rearrangements. The immuneACCESS repertoire file appears here via TCRdb, limited to in-frame rearrangements. These files lack a portion of the clones; in checked studies, under half of the deficit traces to unresolved V genes, and the cause of the others is not known. V and J calls and clone size come straight from that table; D and trimming were deduced from the DNA. The sample table lists under 350,000 clones, around 87% of them with a count of one. The top ten hold over 1% of the sample.

The chain couples TRBV4-1 to TRBJ2-5; TRBD2 agrees with 8 junctional bases. Sequenced input: peripheral blood. This clonotype was sampled from a man aged 65 to 85 with acute or convalescent COVID-19. The CDR3 in this case is CASSQGLAGGSETQYF. The nucleotide sequence reads as follows: TGCGCCAGCAGCCAAGGGCTAGCGGGTGGCTCGGAGACCCAGTACTTC.